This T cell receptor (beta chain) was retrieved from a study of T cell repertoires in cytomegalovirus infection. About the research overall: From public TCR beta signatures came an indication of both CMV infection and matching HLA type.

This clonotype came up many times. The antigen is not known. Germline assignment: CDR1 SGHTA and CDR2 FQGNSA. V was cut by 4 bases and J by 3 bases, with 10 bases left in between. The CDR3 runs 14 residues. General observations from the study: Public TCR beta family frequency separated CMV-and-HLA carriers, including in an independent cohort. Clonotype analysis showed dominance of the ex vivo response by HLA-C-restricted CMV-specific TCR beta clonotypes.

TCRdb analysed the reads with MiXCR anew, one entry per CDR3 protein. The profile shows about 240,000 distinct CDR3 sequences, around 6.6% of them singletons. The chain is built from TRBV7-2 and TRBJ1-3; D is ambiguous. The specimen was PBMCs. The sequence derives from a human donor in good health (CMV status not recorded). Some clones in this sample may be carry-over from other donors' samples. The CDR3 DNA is TGTGCCAGCAGCTCAGGTGATATTGGAAACACCATATATTTT. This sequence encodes CASSSGDIGNTIYF.